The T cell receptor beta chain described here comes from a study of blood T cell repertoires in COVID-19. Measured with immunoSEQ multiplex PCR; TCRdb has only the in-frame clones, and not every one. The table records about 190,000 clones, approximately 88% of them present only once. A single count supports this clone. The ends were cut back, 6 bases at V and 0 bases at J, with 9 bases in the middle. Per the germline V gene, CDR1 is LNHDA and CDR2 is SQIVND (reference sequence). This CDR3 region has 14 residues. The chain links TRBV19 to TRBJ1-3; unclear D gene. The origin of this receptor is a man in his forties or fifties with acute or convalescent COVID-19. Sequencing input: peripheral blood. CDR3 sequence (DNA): TGTGCCAGTAGGAGGGAACACTCTGGAAACACCATATATTTT. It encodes CASRREHSGNTIYF.